These 25 T cell receptor beta chains came from one sample sequenced in a study of CD8 T cells in Susac syndrome. cDNA came from about 0.5 to 1 ug RNA primed by random hexamers. MiXCR, applied by TCRdb to the immunoSEQ multiplex PCR reads, yields one record per CDR3 protein. Among about 180,000 distinct CDR3 sequences listed, almost 96% were seen once. Specimen: CD4+ T cells from PBMCs. Every receptor here comes from a human donor with multiple sclerosis.

CDR3 sequence reads: CSVEGTSARTQYF. For the CDR3, the DNA is TGCAGCGTTGAGGGAACTAGCGCGCGAACCCAGTACTTC. This chain joins TRBV29-1 and TRBJ2-5, with 7 bases identical to TRBD2. From germline, CDR1 is SQVTM and CDR2 ANQGSEA. The CDR3 has 13 residues. V gave up 3 bases and J gave up 8 bases; unmatched junction bases: 9.

The rearrangement joins TRBV6-6 to TRBJ2-5; D gene unclear. Germline assignment: CDR1 MNHNY and CDR2 SVGAGI (reference sequence). V was shortened by 5 bases and J by 3 bases, with 16 bases between the two germline ends. The CDR3 spans 15 residues. The CDR3 nucleotides read TGTGCCAGCAGTCCTCTCGCCGAGTGGGAAGAGACCCAGTACTTC. Amino acid sequence: CASSPLAEWEETQYF.

The rearrangement uses TRBV5-6 and TRBJ1-1, with TRBD1 as a possible D gene (5 bases). Trimming stripped 5 bases from V and 7 bases from J, with 15 bases between. Germline values: CDR1 SGHDT, CDR2 YYEEEE. The CDR3 has 13 amino acids. The CDR3 protein is CASRHRDGYEAFF. The DNA for the CDR3 is TGTGCCAGCAGACACCGGGACGGATATGAAGCTTTCTTT.

As DNA, the CDR3 is TGTGCCAGCAGCCATCCGGACAGGGGGGCCACTGAAGCTTTCTTT. Its translation is CASSHPDRGATEAFF. The rearrangement links TRBV4-2 to TRBJ1-1; 10 bases are a match to TRBD1. This CDR3 spans 15 amino acids. The V and J ends lost 3 bases and 4 bases, in that order; junction bases with no gene match: 5. In germline, CDR1 is LGHNA, CDR2 YNFKEQ.

This clonotype is a singleton in its sample. The chain has TRBV6-6 and TRBJ1-5; D gene unclear. The CDR3 contains 16 residues. V was pared by 0 bases and J by 5 bases, with 14 bases between. Per germline, CDR1 MNHNY and CDR2 SVGAGI (reference sequence). CDR3 DNA sequence: TGTGCCAGCAGTTACTCAGAGGGCTCATGGGATCAGCCCCAGCATTTT. Translating it yields CASSYSEGSWDQPQHF.

The chain carries TRBV15 and TRBJ2-3; 8 bases align to TRBD2. The CDR3 runs to 18 residues. V lost 0 bases to trimming and J lost 1 base; unmatched junction nucleotides: 9. CDR1 is LNHNV, CDR2 YYDKDF, per germline (reference sequence). The CDR3: CATSRDNGRGVRTDTQYF. The CDR3 nucleotides read TGTGCCACCAGCAGAGATAACGGGCGGGGGGTACGCACAGATACGCAGTATTTT.

Note on this clonotype: Germline and junction disagree at one end, which may indicate a read error. The V call is TRBV6-5, the J call TRBJ1-1; a weak D match, TRBD1 (5 bases). The V gene's germline CDR1 is MNHEY and CDR2 SVGAGI. The CDR3 runs to 15 residues. This CDR3 reads CASSYSSPGETEAFF. The CDR3 nucleotides read TGTGCCAGCAGCTACTCGAGTCCGGGGGAAACTGAAGCTTTCTTT.

This clonotype was detected only a few times. The rearrangement joins TRBV7-3 to TRBJ2-3; 9 bases align to TRBD1. V gave up 4 bases and J gave up 9 bases; unmatched junction bases: 11. The germline V gene has CDR1 SGHTA and CDR2 FQGTGA. The CDR3 is 15 residues long. CDR3 sequence: CASSSPGQGVETQYF. The DNA of the CDR3 is TGTGCCAGCAGCTCCCCGGGACAGGGTGTCGAGACGCAGTATTTT. The full variable domain, in which reference TRBV7-3 and TRBJ2-3 provide the parts outside the CDR3, is GAGVSQTPSNKVTEKGKYVELRCDPISGHTALYWYRQSLGQGPEFLIYFQGTGAADDSGLPNDRFFAVRPEGSVSTLKIQRTERGDSAVYLCASSSPGQGVETQYFGPGTRLTVL.

This clonotype was observed once. The gene calls are TRBV7-9 and TRBJ1-1; D is possibly TRBD1 (6 bases). The CDR3 covers 13 residues. Between the trimmed V and J ends, which lost 1 base and 10 bases, there was a span of 13 bases. Germline-derived CDR1 and CDR2 are SEHNR and FQNEAQ (reference sequence). CDR3 region: CASSLEQGNAAFF. CDR3 DNA: TGTGCCAGCAGCTTAGAACAGGGAAACGCAGCTTTCTTT.

As to this clonotype: Germline and junction disagree at one end, which may indicate a read error. The chain uses TRBV20-1 and TRBJ2-1; D unclear. This CDR3 spans 15 amino acids. Germline values: CDR1 DFQATT, CDR2 SNEGSKA (reference sequence). The CDR3: CSARDPRVALGEQFF. The DNA for the CDR3 is TGCAGTGCTCGAGACCCCCGTGTAGCCCTGGGGGAGCAGTTCTTC.

A word on this clonotype: One end of the junction fails to match germline, which may point to a read error. The V gene is TRBV7-7, the J gene TRBJ2-5; 9 bases agree with TRBD1. Germline CDR1 SSHAT, CDR2 FNYEAQ (reference sequence). This CDR3 is built from 15 residues. The CDR3 loop reads CASSWRQGVGETQYF. The CDR3 nucleotides are TGTGCTAGCAGCTGGCGACAGGGGGTGGGGGAGACCCAGTACTTC.

The genes are TRBV12-3 or TRBV12-4 and TRBJ1-4, with D tentatively TRBD1 (6 bases). The length of the CDR3 is 15 residues. Trimming left V 5 bases short and J 5 bases short, with 15 bases between. CDR3 DNA sequence: TGTGCCAGCAGTCTTACACGAGGGGGGAATGAAAAACTGTTTTTT. Amino acids: CASSLTRGGNEKLFF.

CDR3 region: CSALPGLALYNEQFF. The CDR3 bases are TGCAGTGCTCTACCGGGACTAGCCCTCTACAATGAGCAGTTCTTC. V usage is TRBV20-1 and J usage is TRBJ2-1, with 9 nucleotides matching TRBD2. CDR1 and CDR2 (germline): DFQATT, SNEGSKA (reference sequence). The trim removed 5 bases at V and 3 bases at J, leaving 8 bases unmatched. This CDR3 contains 15 residues.

The V call is TRBV29-1, the J call TRBJ1-2; the D gene is possibly TRBD1 (5 bases). The CDR3 length is 15 residues. Germline CDR1 is SQVTM and CDR2 is ANQGSEA. V lost 7 bases to trimming and J lost 2 bases, with 20 bases between them. CDR3 region: CSAEPPARANYGYTF. The CDR3 coding sequence is TGCAGCGCCGAGCCCCCGGCCAGGGCCAACTATGGCTACACCTTC.

The V call is TRBV11-2, the J call TRBJ2-4, with 12 bases identical to TRBD2. Trimming took 6 bases from V and 3 from J; bases not matched to a gene: 6. CDR1 and CDR2 from the germline V gene are SGHAT and FQNNGV. CDR3 length: 16 amino acids. This CDR3 reads CASRRLAGGNKNIQYF. In DNA form, the CDR3 reads TGTGCCAGCAGGCGTCTAGCGGGGGGGAACAAAAACATTCAGTACTTC.

The V and J genes are TRBV5-1 and TRBJ2-1; 16 bases map to TRBD2. CDR3 length: 18 residues. V lost 3 bases to trimming and J lost 0 bases; unmatched junction nucleotides: 3. CDR1 is SGHRS and CDR2 is YFSETQ in the germline V gene. CDR3 sequence: CASSSGLAGGSSYNEQFF. The CDR3 nucleotides read TGCGCCAGCAGCTCGGGACTAGCGGGGGGGAGCTCCTACAATGAGCAGTTCTTC.

The chain employs TRBV30 and TRBJ2-2; the D is unclear. Trimming took off 2 bases at V and 2 bases at J, with 9 bases between the two ends. The germline V gene encodes CDR1 GTSNPN and CDR2 SVGIG (reference sequence). This CDR3 comprises 14 residues. CDR3 amino acids: CAWSSDTNTGELFF. CDR3 nucleotide sequence: TGTGCCTGGAGTTCAGACACCAACACCGGGGAGCTGTTTTTT.

The chain recombines TRBV11-2 with TRBJ1-6; D gene ambiguous. This CDR3 spans 18 amino acids. The V gene lost 5 bases and the J gene lost 0 bases, with 17 bases spanning the gap. Germline V lookup: CDR1 SGHAT, CDR2 FQNNGV. DNA for the CDR3: TGTGCCAGCAGCCGAAGGACCCTTCGAGGCTCCTATAATTCACCCCTCCACTTT. Amino acids: CASSRRTLRGSYNSPLHF.

This chain links TRBV5-4 with TRBJ2-7; no clear D gene. Trimming took 3 bases from V and 4 from J, leaving 5 bases between them. CDR1 SGHNT and CDR2 YYREEE come from the germline V gene (reference sequence). The CDR3 extends over 11 amino acids. CDR3 protein: CASSSQYEQYF. CDR3 nucleotide sequence: TGTGCCAGCAGCTCCCAATACGAGCAGTACTTC.

J is TRBJ1-1 and V is TRBV29-1, with D perhaps matching TRBD1 (5 bases). V dropped 8 bases and J dropped 0 bases, with 13 bases sitting between them. The germline V gene has CDR1 SQVTM and CDR2 ANQGSEA. The CDR3 runs to 13 residues. In nucleotides, the CDR3 is TGCAGCCCTACCCGGGGGGTGAACACTGAAGCTTTCTTT. As protein: CSPTRGVNTEAFF.

This clonotype was counted between two and nine times. The rearrangement links TRBV28 to TRBJ2-5, with 8 bases identical to TRBD2. This CDR3 comprises 14 residues. Germline CDR1 MDHEN, CDR2 SYDVKM. The trim removed 2 bases at V and 5 bases at J, leaving 4 bases unmatched. The CDR3 sequence is CASSLPGGRETQYF. DNA for the CDR3: TGTGCCAGCAGTTTACCGGGGGGGCGTGAGACCCAGTACTTC.

This chain joins TRBV13 and TRBJ2-6; D is possibly TRBD1 (7 bases). This CDR3 has 17 amino acids. V gave up 4 bases and J gave up 2 bases, with 15 bases separating them. Germline CDR1 and CDR2: PRHDT and FYEKMQ (reference sequence). The CDR3 is CASSWETGRTGANVLTF. CDR3 nucleotide sequence: TGTGCCAGCAGCTGGGAGACAGGGAGGACTGGGGCCAACGTCCTGACTTTC.

The chain uses TRBV10-3 and TRBJ2-1; D could derive from TRBD1 or TRBD2 (6 bases each). Germline CDR1 reads ENHRY; CDR2 reads SYGVKD. The CDR3 spans 16 residues. V was clipped by 7 bases and J by 1 base, with 17 bases between them. The CDR3 is CAITDRTNPSYNEQFF. The CDR3 coding sequence is TGTGCCATCACTGACAGGACTAACCCGTCCTACAATGAGCAGTTCTTC.

The chain joins TRBV29-1 to TRBJ1-2; D possibly corresponds to TRBD1 (6 bases). The CDR3 has 13 amino acids. Germline V gene sequence: CDR1 SQVTM, CDR2 ANQGSEA. Trimming cost V 3 bases and J 3 bases, with 11 bases left between them. The CDR3 nucleotides are TGCAGCGTTGAGGGATCAGGGGACTATGGCTACACCTTC. Translation: CSVEGSGDYGYTF.

This clonotype was seen just once. This sequence joins TRBV30 and TRBJ2-1; D is undetermined. The CDR3 length is 16 residues. V was clipped by 0 bases and J by 8 bases, with 20 bases between them. The germline gives CDR1 GTSNPN, CDR2 SVGIG (reference sequence). CDR3 in DNA: TGTGCCTGGAGTGTAGGTCAAACCCCCTCGACGGATGAGCAGTTCTTC. It translates to CAWSVGQTPSTDEQFF.